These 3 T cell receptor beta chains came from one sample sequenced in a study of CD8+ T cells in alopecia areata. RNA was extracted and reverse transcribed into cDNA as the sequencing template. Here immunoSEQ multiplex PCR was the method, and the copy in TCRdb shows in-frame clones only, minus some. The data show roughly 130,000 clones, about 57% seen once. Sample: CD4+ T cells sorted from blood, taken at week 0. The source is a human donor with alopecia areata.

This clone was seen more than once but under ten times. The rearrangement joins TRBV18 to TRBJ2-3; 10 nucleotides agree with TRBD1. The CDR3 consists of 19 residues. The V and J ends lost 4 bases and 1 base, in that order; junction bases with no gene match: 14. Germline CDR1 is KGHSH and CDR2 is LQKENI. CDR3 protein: CASSLSGQGIPGGTDTQYF. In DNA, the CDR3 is TGTGCCAGCTCACTCTCGGGACAGGGGATACCCGGGGGCACAGATACGCAGTATTTT.

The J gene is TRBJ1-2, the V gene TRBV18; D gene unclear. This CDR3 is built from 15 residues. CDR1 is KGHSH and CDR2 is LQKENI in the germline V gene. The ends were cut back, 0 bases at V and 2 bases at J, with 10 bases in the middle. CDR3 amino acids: CASSPPRAENYGYTF. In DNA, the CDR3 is TGTGCCAGCTCACCACCGAGGGCGGAAAACTATGGCTACACCTTC.

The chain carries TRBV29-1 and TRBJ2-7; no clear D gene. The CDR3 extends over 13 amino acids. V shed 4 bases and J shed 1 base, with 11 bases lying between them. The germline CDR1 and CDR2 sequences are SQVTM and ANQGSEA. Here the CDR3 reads CSVGFGRSYEQYF. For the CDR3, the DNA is TGCAGCGTTGGGTTTGGCAGATCCTACGAGCAGTACTTC.